Shown below are 8 T cell receptor beta chains from a single sample sequenced in a study of glioma-infiltrating T cells (dated by TCRdb to the mid-2010s). Data came from an Illumina MiSeq. The iRepertoire nested amplicon-rescue multiplex PCR (arm-PCR) platform was used to amplify TCR alpha and beta CDR3 regions from RNA. TCRdb ran its own pipeline on the public reads, namely fastp trimming at Q25 and MiXCR clone calling, and kept in-frame beta chains. Rows matching on CDR3 protein sequence are summarized as one entry with the most common DNA and genes. For this sample the table gives about 180,000 distinct CDR3 sequences, of which around 42% were detected only once. Of the sample, under 6.5% is held by the ten largest clones. Specimen: glioma tissue, nonneoplastic brain tissue, or PBMCs (not recorded which). The receptors stem from a human donor with low-grade glioma or glioblastoma, undergoing nonglioma brain surgery, or in good health (not recorded which).

This clonotype was seen ten or more times. J is TRBJ2-1 and V is TRBV3-1, with D possibly TRBD2 on 6 matching bases. The CDR3 totals 14 residues. The V gene's germline CDR1 is LGHDT and CDR2 YNNKEL (reference sequence). V was cut by 4 bases and J by 6 bases, with 13 bases left in between. The CDR3 nucleotides are TGTGCCAGCAGCCGGGCCCGGAGGGCCAATGAGCAGTTCTTC. Its protein is CASSRARRANEQFF.

The chain combines TRBV6-1 with TRBJ1-5; D possibly corresponds to TRBD1 (6 bases). The CDR3 contains 16 residues. CDR1 is MNHNS and CDR2 is SASEGT in the germline V gene. V was clipped by 5 bases and J by 7 bases, with 21 bases between them. Written as DNA, the CDR3 is TGTGCCAGCAGTATAACTAACCTCGGACAGACGCAGCCCCAGCATTTT. This sequence encodes CASSITNLGQTQPQHF.

The chain couples TRBV20-1 to TRBJ2-7; TRBD2 might be the D (5 bases). V shed 1 base and J shed 7 bases, with 20 bases lying between them. Germline CDR1 DFQATT, CDR2 SNEGSKA (reference sequence). The CDR3 covers 15 residues. CDR3 protein: CSARGNEDFAQEQYF. DNA of the CDR3: TGCAGTGCTAGAGGGAACGAGGACTTCGCCCAAGAGCAGTACTTC.

Turning to this clonotype: A much larger clone differs from this one at a single base, so this may be a read error. The chain employs TRBV2 and TRBJ1-2; D is possibly TRBD1 (5 bases). V lost 6 bases, J lost 3 bases, and 14 bases lay in between. There are 14 residues in the CDR3. Looked up from germline, CDR1 is SNHLY and CDR2 is FYNNEI. The DNA for the CDR3 is TGTGCCAGCAGGGGGGAAAGCCACGACTATGGCTACACCTTC. This codes for CASRGESHDYGYTF. The complete variable domain, with remaining parts taken from reference TRBV2 and TRBJ1-2, reads EPEVTQTPSHQVTQMGQEVILRCVPISNHLYFYWYRQILGQKVEFLVSFYNNEISEKSEIFDDQFSVERPDGSNFTLKIRSTKLEDSAMYFCASRGESHDYGYTFGSGTRLTVV.

V usage is TRBV3-1 and J usage is TRBJ2-1; D remains ambiguous. CDR1 is LGHDT, CDR2 YNNKEL, per germline (reference sequence). Deletions cut 1 base from V and 10 bases from J, with 14 bases between. This CDR3 has 14 amino acids. DNA for the CDR3: TGTGCCAGCAGCCAAGTTTACGGTAACTACGAGCAGTTCTTC. The encoded protein is CASSQVYGNYEQFF.

V usage is TRBV27 and J usage is TRBJ2-6; TRBD2 matches 7 bases. The CDR3 runs to 19 residues. The germline CDR1 and CDR2 sequences are MNHEY and SMNVEV (reference sequence). The V and J ends lost 10 bases and 2 bases, in that order; junction bases with no gene match: 20. This CDR3 reads CATQLVRGRVSTGANVLTF. DNA of the CDR3: TGTGCCACCCAGCTTGTTCGGGGGAGGGTAAGCACTGGGGCCAACGTCCTGACTTTC.

The chain recombines TRBV10-2 with TRBJ2-5; D assignment may be TRBD1 or TRBD2 (6 bases each). The germline CDR1 and CDR2 sequences are WSHSY and SAAADI. This CDR3 is 17 amino acids long. V was clipped by 0 bases and J by 2 bases, with 16 bases between them. CDR3 region: CASSESGRGTPQETQYF. Written as DNA, the CDR3 is TGCGCCAGCAGTGAGTCGGGTCGGGGGACACCTCAAGAGACCCAGTACTTC.

With respect to this clonotype: A much larger clone lies one base from this, so it may be a read error. The chain uses TRBV6-1 and TRBJ1-5; D remains ambiguous. This CDR3 contains 15 residues. Germline-derived CDR1 and CDR2 are MNHNS and SASEGT. The CDR3 DNA is TGTGCCATCAGAATGACGGCGGATAGCAATCAGCCCAAGCATTTT. Protein sequence: CAIRMTADSNQPKHF.